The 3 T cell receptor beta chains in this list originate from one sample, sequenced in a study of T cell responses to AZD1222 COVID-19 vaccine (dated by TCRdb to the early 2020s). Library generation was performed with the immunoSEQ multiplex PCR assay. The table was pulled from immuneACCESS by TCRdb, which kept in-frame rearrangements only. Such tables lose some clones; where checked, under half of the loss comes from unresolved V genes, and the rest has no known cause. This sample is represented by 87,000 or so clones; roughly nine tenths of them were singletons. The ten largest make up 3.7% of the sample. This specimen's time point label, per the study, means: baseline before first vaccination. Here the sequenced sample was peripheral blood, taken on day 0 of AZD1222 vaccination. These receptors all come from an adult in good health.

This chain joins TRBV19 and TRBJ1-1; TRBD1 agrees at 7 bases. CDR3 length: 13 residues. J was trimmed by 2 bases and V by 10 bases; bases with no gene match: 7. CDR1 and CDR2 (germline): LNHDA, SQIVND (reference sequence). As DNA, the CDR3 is TGTGCCACCAGGGGAGGGGGCAACACTGAAGCTTTCTTT. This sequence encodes CATRGGGNTEAFF.

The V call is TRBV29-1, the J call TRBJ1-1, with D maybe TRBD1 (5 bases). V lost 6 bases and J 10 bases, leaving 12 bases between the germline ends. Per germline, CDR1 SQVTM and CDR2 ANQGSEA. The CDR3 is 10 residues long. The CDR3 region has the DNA TGCAGCGTCCAGGGTGAGGGAGCTTTCTTT. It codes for CSVQGEGAFF.

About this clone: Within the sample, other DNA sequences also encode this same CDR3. The CDR3 DNA reads TGTGCCAGCAGTTACTCGTCGGGTAACTATGGCTACACCTTC. The encoded protein is CASSYSSGNYGYTF. The chain combines TRBV6-5 with TRBJ1-2; D is ambiguous. The ends were cut back, 0 bases at V and 1 base at J, with 6 bases in the middle. Per germline, CDR1 MNHEY and CDR2 SVGAGI. This CDR3 comprises 14 residues.